This TCR beta chain was captured in a study of breast tumors, draining lymph nodes, adjacent tissues. Samples came from axillary lymph nodes draining the breast cancer. TCRdb used MiXCR to reprocess the multiplex PCR reads, holding one entry per CDR3 protein. The table includes hundreds of thousands of distinct CDR3 sequences, approximately 29% detected once. Germline-derived CDR1 and CDR2 are LNHDA and SQIVND (reference sequence). The CDR3 has 14 residues. With V trimmed by 7 bases and J by 6 bases, 7 bases remained unmatched. Source material: axillary lymph node tissue. This clonotype was obtained from a female donor with breast cancer. Some clones in this sample may be carry-over from other donors' samples. The rearrangement links TRBV19 to TRBJ2-2; the match to TRBD2 covers 8 bases. CDR3 sequence reads: CASKRREVPGELFF. In nucleotides, the CDR3 is TGTGCCAGTAAACGGCGGGAGGTTCCCGGGGAGCTGTTTTTT.